This T cell receptor (beta chain) emerged from a study of OX40 agonist ivuxolimab in advanced cancers. Study details: Participants averaged approximately 60 years of age (range about 23 to 79) and were roughly 80% male. In three patients, partial responses were observed, one with hepatocellular carcinoma and two with cutaneous melanoma.

General study findings and limits: Average numbers of expanded clones were greater in CD8+ T cells than in CD4+.

Turning to this clone: The antigen remains unidentified.

Germline loops: CDR1 SGHVS, CDR2 FQNEAQ. The CDR3 length is 17 residues. With V trimmed by 2 bases and J by 0 bases, 4 bases remained unmatched. The data were produced by immunoSEQ multiplex PCR, yet TCRdb's version contains in-frame clones alone and is incomplete. This sample carries under 110,000 clones, roughly nine tenths of them seen once, and the ten largest clones take 0.48%. The V gene is TRBV7-8, the J gene TRBJ2-3, with 11 nucleotides matching TRBD1. The specimen comprised CD4+ or CD8+ T cells sorted from blood, sampled in a trial of the OX40 agonist ivuxolimab. The source of this sequence is an adult with an advanced solid tumor such as melanoma, head and neck, liver or kidney cancer. The CDR3 nucleotides read TGTGCCAGCAGCTTACGGGACAGGGGGGCTAGCACAGATACGCAGTATTTT. This gives the protein CASSLRDRGASTDTQYF.